The next 14 T cell receptor beta chains were all read from a single sample in a study of CD8+CD57+ T cells in acquired aplastic anemia. The sequenced patients had an expansion of CD8+CD57+ cells seen by flow cytometry. Genomic DNA constituted the template upon which TCR beta VDJ and CDR3 profiling was performed. TCRdb used MiXCR to reprocess the reads, holding one entry per CDR3 protein. This repertoire shows about 260,000 distinct CDR3 sequences, roughly 80% found once; its top ten account for about 41%. Sample: sorted CD4+, CD8+, or CD8+CD57+ T cells (not recorded which) from PBMCs. These TCRs come from a human donor with aplastic anemia.

The chain couples TRBV7-9 to TRBJ2-1; D is tentatively TRBD1 or TRBD2 (5 bases each). Trimming removed 5 bases at V and 8 bases at J, with 13 bases between. Per germline, CDR1 SEHNR and CDR2 FQNEAQ (reference sequence). This CDR3 is built from 13 residues. The DNA of the CDR3 is TGTGCCAGCAGCGATGGGGACCTCGATGAGCAGTTCTTC. Its translation: CASSDGDLDEQFF. Drawing the rest from reference TRBV7-9 and TRBJ2-1, the complete variable domain is DTGVSQNPRHKITKRGQNVTFRCDPISEHNRLYWYRQTLGQGPEFLTYFQNEAQLEKSRLLSDRFSAERPKGSFSTLEIQRTEQGDSAMYLCASSDGDLDEQFFGPGTRLTVL.

The rearrangement joins TRBV7-9 to TRBJ2-7; 9 nucleotides line up with TRBD2. This CDR3 has 16 amino acids. V was clipped by 5 bases and J by 5 bases; unmatched bases: 13. Germline CDR1 reads SEHNR; CDR2 reads FQNEAQ (reference sequence). The CDR3 is CASSRTTSGPPHEQYF. Written as DNA, the CDR3 is TGTGCCAGCAGCCGTACGACTAGCGGTCCACCCCACGAGCAGTACTTC.

This sequence joins TRBV2 and TRBJ1-1; D might be TRBD1 (5 bases). The germline gives CDR1 SNHLY, CDR2 FYNNEI. V lost 7 bases and J lost 4, with 10 bases in between. This CDR3 is 12 amino acids long. The CDR3 DNA is TGTGCCAGCAAGGGCAGGGCCACTGAAGCTTTCTTT. Translation: CASKGRATEAFF.

In the case of this clonotype: The final CDR3 position lacks the conserved phenylalanine or tryptophan, pointing to a likely read error. The DNA is omitted, as the CDR3 cannot be located on it reliably, and the CDR3 follows TCRdb's listing. The CDR3 is CASSVGSDSPHL. The chain has TRBV7-2 and TRBJ2-3. The CDR3 is made up of 12 amino acids, end residues included. Germline CDR1 SGHTA, CDR2 FQGNSA.

Comment on this clonotype: The CDR3 ends on some other residue instead of the conserved phenylalanine or tryptophan, so this is likely a read error. The DNA is left out, because the CDR3 cannot be placed on it with certainty; the CDR3 is given as TCRdb lists it. The chain recombines TRBV7-8 with TRBJ2-3; TRBD2 was called by the table and not checked on the DNA. Counting both end residues, the CDR3 totals 12 amino acids. Germline CDR1 SGHVS, CDR2 FQNEAQ. CDR3 in amino acids: CASSLAGGTDKL.

On this clonotype itself: Because the CDR3 is missing its conserved closing phenylalanine or tryptophan, this is likely a read error. It is unclear where the CDR3 begins or ends on the DNA, so no DNA is shown, and the CDR3 is as TCRdb lists it. This CDR3 is CASSDGGPQAQNI. This chain joins TRBV9 and TRBJ2-3; the table's D call TRBD1 went unverified against the DNA. Germline V gives CDR1 SGDLS, CDR2 YYNGEE. The CDR3 extends over 13 residues, inclusive of both ends.

As regards this clonotype: One end of the junction is discordant with germline, which a read error may explain. The chain joins TRBV6-5 to TRBJ2-3, with a weak D call TRBD2 (5 bases). CDR3 length: 14 residues. Germline V gene sequence: CDR1 MNHEY, CDR2 SVGAGI. The CDR3 DNA is TGTGCCAGCAGCTACTCGAGGGGCACAGATACGCAGTATTTT. Translating gives CASSYSRGTDTQYF.

This chain connects TRBV7-9 to TRBJ1-5, with D maybe TRBD1 (5 bases). V was trimmed by 5 bases and J by 16 bases, leaving 27 bases between them. Germline V CDR1 and CDR2: SEHNR, FQNEAQ (reference sequence). The length of the CDR3 is 15 residues. The CDR3 spells CASSVGVDCYGYTHF. In DNA form, the CDR3 reads TGTGCCAGCAGCGTAGGGGTTGACTGTTATGGCTACACCCATTTT.

The gene calls are TRBV9 and TRBJ1-3, with 8 bases that match TRBD1. Germline V CDR1 and CDR2: SGDLS, YYNGEE. Trimming took 6 bases from V and 11 from J; bases not matched to a gene: 19. The CDR3 totals 16 residues. CDR3 sequence (DNA): TGTGCCAGCAACAGTGCCGGGACAGGCTTTGAAGAGCCCATATATTTT. Its translation is CASNSAGTGFEEPIYF.

This clonotype has just a few counts. The rearrangement joins TRBV7-8 to TRBJ2-7; 7 positions match TRBD1. V lost 0 bases and J lost 0; bases outside the gene matches: 5. This CDR3 has 16 residues. In germline, CDR1 is SGHVS, CDR2 FQNEAQ. DNA of the CDR3: TGTGCCAGCAGCTTAGCGTCGACAGGGAGCTCCTACGAGCAGTACTTC. Protein sequence: CASSLASTGSSYEQYF.

Comments on this clonotype: Germline is not matched at one junction end, which may reflect a read error. The chain uses TRBV2 and TRBJ2-2, with D perhaps given as TRBD1 or TRBD2 (5 bases each). Matching the DNA end better, TRBJ2-1 makes the J call doubtful. There are 13 residues in the CDR3. CDR1 SNHLY and CDR2 FYNNEI come from the germline V gene. Written as DNA, the CDR3 is TGTGCCACCAGTGATGGGGGAATCCGTGAGCAGTTCTTC. Its protein is CATSDGGIREQFF.

The chain employs TRBV9 and TRBJ2-7, with TRBD1 identical over 7 bases. The J segment lost 2 bases and the V segment lost 4 bases, leaving 9 bases of the junction unmatched. The CDR3 totals 15 residues. Germline-derived CDR1 and CDR2 are SGDLS and YYNGEE. The CDR3 coding sequence is TGTGCCAGCAGCCTACATTCGGGACAGACCTACGAGCAGTACTTC. Protein sequence: CASSLHSGQTYEQYF.

The chain joins TRBV9 to TRBJ2-7; no clear D gene. CDR1 and CDR2 from the germline V gene are SGDLS and YYNGEE. V was cut by 4 bases and J by 1 base, with 24 bases left in between. The CDR3 contains 18 residues. CDR3 in DNA: TGTGCCAGCAGCCCGCAGACGGGCACAGCAACCCTTTCCTACGAGCAGTACGTC. Residues: CASSPQTGTATLSYEQYV.

Details on this clonotype: At one end the junction does not follow the germline gene, possibly because of a read error. The rearrangement uses TRBV7-2 and TRBJ1-1; D perhaps matches TRBD1 (5 bases). Germline V CDR1 and CDR2: SGHTA, FQGNSA. This CDR3 contains 15 residues. DNA for the CDR3: TGTGCCAGCAGCTTAGATCTGAAAGGGACCTATGAAGATTTCTTT. Encoded protein: CASSLDLKGTYEDFF.